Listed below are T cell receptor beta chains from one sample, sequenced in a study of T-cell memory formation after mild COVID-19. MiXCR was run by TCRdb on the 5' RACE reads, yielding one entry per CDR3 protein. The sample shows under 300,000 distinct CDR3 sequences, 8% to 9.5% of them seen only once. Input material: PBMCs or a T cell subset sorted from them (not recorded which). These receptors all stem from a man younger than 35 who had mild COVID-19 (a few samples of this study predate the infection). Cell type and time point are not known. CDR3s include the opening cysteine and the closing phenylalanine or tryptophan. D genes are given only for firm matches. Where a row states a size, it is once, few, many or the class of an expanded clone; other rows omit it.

TGTGCCAGCAGTCCCAGACAGGGGGGAGATACGCAGTATTTT	CASSPRQGGDTQYF	TRBD1	few	TRBV25-1	TRBJ2-3
TGTGCCAGCAGTTACCGCCGCGGGGGTTCCCTAAATGGCTACACCTTC	CASSYRRGGSLNGYTF	.	.	TRBV6-5	TRBJ1-2
TGTGCCAGCAGCCATCGCCAATCGGGTGGAGAGACCCAGTACTTC	CASSHRQSGGETQYF	.	.	TRBV4-2	TRBJ2-5
TGTGCCAGCAGGGAGCGGCGGGGCGAGCAGTACTTC	CASRERRGEQYF	.	many	TRBV6-5	TRBJ2-7
TGCGCCAGCAGCTCCCTCCCTCGGGCTTCGGGGACCTACGAGCAGTACTTC	CASSSLPRASGTYEQYF	.	.	TRBV5-1	TRBJ2-7
TGTGCCATCAGTGAGAACCCGGGACAGTATAATTCACCCCTCCACTTT	CAISENPGQYNSPLHF	TRBD1	many	TRBV10-3	TRBJ1-6
TGCGCCAGCAGCCAAGAAAATTGGGGTCTTAATTCACCCCTCCACTTT	CASSQENWGLNSPLHF	.	.	TRBV4-1	TRBJ1-6
TGCAGTGCTAGAGCCAGACAGGGTCATTCACCCCTCCACTTT	CSARARQGHSPLHF	TRBD1	.	TRBV20-1	TRBJ1-6
TGCGCCAGCAGCTCTGTCTTGGAAGATACGCAGTATTTT	CASSSVLEDTQYF	.	.	TRBV5-1	TRBJ2-3
TGTGCCAGATTTTACAGGGGATGCACTGAAGCTTTCTTT	CARFYRGCTEAFF	.	few	TRBV21-1	TRBJ1-1
TGTGCCAGCCAATCAACAGGGGGCATAGGCACTGAAGCTTTCTTT	CASQSTGGIGTEAFF	TRBD1	.	TRBV7-2	TRBJ1-1
TGTGCCAGCAGCTTGCGACGCCCTATCTCTGGGGCCAACGTCCTGACTTTC	CASSLRRPISGANVLTF	.	.	TRBV7-9	TRBJ2-6
TGTGCCAGCACCCCGATGGGCTGGAACACTGAAGCTTTCTTT	CASTPMGWNTEAFF	.	many	TRBV28	TRBJ1-1
TGCAGTGCTAGTTCAGGGGGGACAGAGACCCAGTACTTC	CSASSGGTETQYF	.	.	TRBV20-1	TRBJ2-5
TGTGCCAGCAGCACAGACAAGTATAGCAATCAGCCCCAGCATTTT	CASSTDKYSNQPQHF	.	.	TRBV6-6	TRBJ1-5
TGTGCCAGTAAGCGGGGGGGCCAAGACAATGAGCAGTTCTTC	CASKRGGQDNEQFF	TRBD2	many	TRBV7-2	TRBJ2-1
TGTGCCAGCAGTCCCATGGGCCATGGGGAGCAGTACTTC	CASSPMGHGEQYF	.	few	TRBV12-3/TRBV12-4	TRBJ2-7
TGTGCCAGCAGCTTACGTATCGGTTCACCCCTCCACTTT	CASSLRIGSPLHF	.	few	TRBV3-1	TRBJ1-6
TGTGCCAGCAGCGAGGGACCTGGGTTCGAGCAGTACTTC	CASSEGPGFEQYF	.	.	TRBV2	TRBJ2-7
TGCAGTGCTAGAAGTGGTGCGGAGATCCAGCCCCAGCATTTT	CSARSGAEIQPQHF	.	few	TRBV20-1	TRBJ1-5
TGCAGTGCTAGAATCGGGAGCACCGGGGAGCTGTTTTTT	CSARIGSTGELFF	.	.	TRBV20-1	TRBJ2-2
TGCGCCAGCAGCCTCAGCTCATGGGACGAAAGAAATACTGAAGCTTTCTTT	CASSLSSWDERNTEAFF	.	few	TRBV5-1	TRBJ1-1
TGTGCCAGCAGCTTAAGCGCCTCTAACTACAATGAGCAGTTCTTC	CASSLSASNYNEQFF	.	few	TRBV7-3	TRBJ2-1
TGTGCCAGCAGTATCAGTCTGAACACTGAAGCTTTCTTT	CASSISLNTEAFF	.	.	TRBV7-9	TRBJ1-1
TGCGCCAGCAGCCAAGTGATGGACAGGGAAATCCCCTACGAGCAGTACTTC	CASSQVMDREIPYEQYF	TRBD1	.	TRBV4-3	TRBJ2-7
TGTGCCAGCAGTTTAGCGGGGGCAACACATACGCAGTATTTT	CASSLAGATHTQYF	.	.	TRBV12-3/TRBV12-4	TRBJ2-3
TGTGCCAGCAGTTTACTCAGACGCACAGATACGCAGTATTTT	CASSLLRRTDTQYF	.	.	TRBV6-5	TRBJ2-3